The entry that follows covers one T cell receptor beta chain sequence. What it recognizes is unknown. The data are from a study of a mutant IDH1 vaccine in newly diagnosed glioma. Across the study: The first vaccination came 4-6 weeks after radiotherapy alone, or with temozolomide cycles.

Time point reported: week 35, safety follow-up. It was 300 ug of mutant IDH1 20-mer peptide that made up each vaccine dose, given with topical imiquimod. TCRdb's copy holds only in-frame clones and misses some; the assay was immunoSEQ multiplex PCR. The table lists roughly 49,000 clones, around 92% of them singletons. The V gene end was trimmed by 8 bases and the J gene end by 5 bases; junction bases not matched to a gene: 8. Germline V gives CDR1 LNHDA, CDR2 SQIVND (reference sequence). The CDR3 runs to 14 residues. This receptor was taken from a man between 45 and 60 years old with glioma. This rearrangement joins TRBV19 to TRBJ1-1; 10 bases are a match to TRBD1. The sequences come from PBMCs, collected from a glioma patient whose treatment included an IDH1 peptide vaccine. The chain's CDR3 is CASRQGARETEAFF. CDR3 DNA: TGTGCCAGTCGACAGGGGGCTCGGGAAACTGAAGCTTTCTTT.